The clone carrying this T cell receptor (beta chain) was seen a handful of times. The entry originates in a study of lymphopenia after photon versus proton radiotherapy. Repertoires were generated with immunoSEQ multiplex PCR, while TCRdb's copy carries only in-frame clones and drops some. Here the sample spans over 10,000 clones, 88% being singletons. The V end was cut by 1 base, the J end by 5 bases, with 5 bases between. The CDR3 is made up of 13 amino acids. CDR1 SGHTA and CDR2 FQGTGA come from the germline V gene. The specimen comprised peripheral blood, sampled from a patient treated with photon-based radiotherapy. This receptor was identified in a man aged 60 to 75 with pancreatic cancer. The V call is TRBV7-3, the J call TRBJ2-2; D remains unclear. The CDR3 sequence: CASSLSPTGELFF. For the CDR3, the DNA is TGTGCCAGCAGCTTAAGTCCGACCGGGGAGCTGTTTTTT.